Listed below are T cell receptor beta chains from one sample, sequenced in a study of T cells in Graves' hyperthyroidism and ophthalmopathy. TCRdb itself ran the multiplex PCR reads through MiXCR, one entry per CDR3 protein. Of a few hundred thousand distinct CDR3 sequences listed, 14% are singletons. The sample taken for sequencing was blood. Every receptor here comes from a woman in her 30s with Graves' ophthalmopathy. Each CDR3 is given with its conserved first and last residue. Fields, in order: V gene, J gene, D gene, clone size, CDR3 protein, CDR3 DNA. A D gene is named only where the DNA matches it firmly. Where a row states a size, it is once, few, many or the class of an expanded clone; other rows omit it.

>TRBV28|TRBJ2-2|TRBD1|many
CASSRTGENTGELFF
TGTGCCAGCAGCCGGACAGGGGAGAACACCGGGGAGCTGTTTTTT
>TRBV29-1|TRBJ2-3|TRBD1|many
CSVEPQGAGTDTQYF
TGCAGCGTAGAGCCACAGGGGGCAGGGACAGATACGCAGTATTTT
>TRBV6-1|TRBJ2-7|TRBD2|few
CASGDLAGEPYEQYF
TGTGCCAGCGGAGATTTAGCGGGGGAACCCTACGAGCAGTACTTC
>TRBV30|TRBJ1-2|NA|many
CAWRTYGYTF
TGTGCCTGGAGGACGTATGGCTACACCTTC
>TRBV28|TRBJ2-1|TRBD1|many
CASSLRTGVYNEQFF
TGTGCCAGCAGTTTAAGGACAGGGGTATACAATGAGCAGTTCTTC
>TRBV5-4|TRBJ2-3|TRBD1|NA
CASTPPGTGLTDTQYF
TGTGCCAGCACCCCACCGGGGACAGGTCTCACAGATACGCAGTATTTT
>TRBV20-1|TRBJ2-3|TRBD2|NA
CSGIPREYLPSGGPGGTQYF
TGCAGTGGAATACCACGGGAGTACCTCCCAAGCGGGGGCCCTGGTGGTACGCAGTATTTT
>TRBV9|TRBJ2-7|TRBD1|few
CASSIRTGYEQYF
TGTGCCAGCAGCATTCGGACAGGGTACGAGCAGTACTTC
>TRBV20-1|TRBJ2-1|NA|NA
CSASFYVGAGNEQFF
TGCAGTGCTAGTTTTTACGTGGGGGCGGGCAATGAGCAGTTCTTC
>TRBV19|TRBJ2-1|TRBD2|few
CASNPTPGLAGNEQFF
TGTGCCAGTAACCCTACCCCGGGACTAGCGGGCAATGAGCAGTTCTTC
>TRBV30|TRBJ1-1|NA|NA
CARSDMGEGNTEAFF
TGTGCCCGGAGTGATATGGGGGAAGGGAACACTGAAGCTTTCTTT
>TRBV29-1|TRBJ2-7|TRBD1|many
CSAGQAEGEQYF
TGCAGCGCCGGACAGGCCGAGGGCGAGCAGTACTTC
>TRBV28|TRBJ1-1|TRBD1|many
CASSSTGAGTEAFF
TGTGCCAGCAGTTCGACAGGGGCTGGAACTGAAGCTTTCTTT
>TRBV5-1|TRBJ2-1|TRBD2|few
CASSPGLAGGEFF
TGCGCCAGCAGCCCCGGACTAGCGGGGGGTGAGTTCTTC
>TRBV4-2|TRBJ1-2|TRBD1|many
CASSPLTLTGQGRYGYTF
TGTGCCAGCAGCCCCCTCACGCTCACCGGACAGGGGCGATATGGCTACACCTTC
>TRBV7-3|TRBJ2-1|TRBD2|NA
CASSLWGGGVNEQFF
TGTGCCAGCAGCTTATGGGGGGGGGGAGTCAATGAGCAGTTCTTC
>TRBV7-9|TRBJ2-1|NA|many
CASSLEGRGNQQFF
TGTGCCAGCAGCTTAGAGGGGAGGGGGAACCAGCAGTTCTTC
>TRBV13|TRBJ2-3|NA|NA
CASSLGLVTQYF
TGTGCCAGCAGCTTAGGCCTTGTTACGCAGTATTTT
>TRBV11-2|TRBJ2-5|NA|NA
CASSPAGGSQETQYF
TGTGCCAGCAGCCCGGCAGGGGGGAGCCAAGAGACCCAGTACTTC
>TRBV13|TRBJ1-1|NA|many
CASSQQGLNTEAFF
TGTGCCAGCAGCCAACAGGGACTGAACACTGAAGCTTTCTTT
>TRBV30|TRBJ2-7|NA|many
CAWSARTLAYEQYF
TGTGCCTGGAGTGCGAGGACACTAGCCTACGAGCAGTACTTC
>TRBV14|TRBJ2-7|TRBD1|many
CASSQVPFVTGDFYEQYF
TGTGCCAGCAGCCAAGTACCCTTTGTGACAGGGGATTTCTACGAGCAGTACTTC
>TRBV19|TRBJ1-1|NA|many
CASSWGTNTEAFF
TGTGCCAGTAGCTGGGGGACGAACACTGAAGCTTTCTTT
>TRBV15|TRBJ2-7|NA|many
CATSRDLGGPNNYEQYF
TGTGCCACCAGCAGAGATCTAGGGGGGCCGAACAATTACGAGCAGTACTTC
>TRBV20-1|TRBJ2-4|TRBD1|many
CSAKTGGATKNIQYF
TGCAGTGCTAAGACAGGGGGCGCAACCAAAAACATTCAGTACTTC
>TRBV28|TRBJ1-2|NA|many
CASSLKAYINYGYTF
TGTGCCAGCAGTTTAAAGGCCTATATTAACTATGGCTACACCTTC
>TRBV5-1|TRBJ1-2|NA|few
CASSLVLSRVGSGYTF
TGCGCCAGCAGCTTGGTTTTATCTAGGGTTGGTTCTGGCTACACCTTC
>TRBV24-1|TRBJ2-3|NA|many
CATSGVAGWTDTQYF
TGTGCCACCAGTGGGGTGGCTGGGTGGACAGATACGCAGTATTTT
>TRBV5-8|TRBJ2-2|TRBD2|many
CASPSGGTGELFF
TGTGCCAGCCCAAGCGGGGGGACCGGGGAGCTGTTTTTT
>TRBV10-3|TRBJ2-2|NA|NA
CAITLMGTRRELFF
TGTGCCATCACTTTGATGGGGACCCGCAGGGAGCTGTTTTTT
>TRBV10-2|TRBJ1-2|NA|few
CASSDGGVGYTF
TGCGCCAGCAGTGATGGAGGGGTTGGCTACACCTTC
>TRBV19|TRBJ2-2|TRBD1|few
CASRRTGGNGELFF
TGTGCCAGTAGGCGGACAGGGGGCAACGGGGAGCTGTTTTTT
>TRBV24-1|TRBJ2-1|TRBD2|many
CATSDLTSGGATEQFF
TGTGCCACCAGTGATTTGACTAGCGGGGGGGCCACTGAGCAGTTCTTC
>TRBV20-1|TRBJ1-2|NA|many
CSARDTGFGLDGYTF
TGCAGTGCTAGAGATACAGGGTTCGGACTGGATGGCTACACCTTC
>TRBV19|TRBJ1-2|NA|few
CASSSGFYGYTF
TGTGCCAGTAGTTCAGGGTTCTATGGCTACACCTTC
>TRBV28|TRBJ1-5|NA|many
CASRIRSLYSNQPQHF
TGTGCCAGCAGAATACGCAGCCTATATAGCAATCAGCCCCAGCATTTT
>TRBV3-1|TRBJ2-3|NA|many
CASNAAGPTDTQYF
TGTGCCAGCAACGCCGCGGGTCCCACAGATACGCAGTATTTT
>TRBV5-1|TRBJ1-5|NA|many
CASSSWGGADQPQHF
TGCGCCAGCAGCTCTTGGGGGGGGGCGGATCAGCCCCAGCATTTT
>TRBV3-1|TRBJ1-1|TRBD1|NA
CASSQDWARGLNTEAFF
TGTGCCAGCAGCCAAGACTGGGCCAGGGGGTTGAACACTGAAGCTTTCTTT
>TRBV5-6|TRBJ2-1|NA|NA
CASSLGGAIEQFF
TGTGCCAGCAGCTTGGGTGGGGCAATTGAGCAGTTCTTC
>TRBV11-2|TRBJ2-3|NA|many
CASSLPRARTDTQYF
TGTGCCAGCAGCTTACCCAGGGCGCGCACAGATACGCAGTATTTT
>TRBV28|TRBJ2-6|NA|few
CASKVGGGADVLTF
TGTGCCAGCAAGGTCGGGGGTGGGGCCGACGTCCTGACTTTC
>TRBV19|TRBJ1-1|NA|NA
CAIKGLNTEAFF
TGTGCTATAAAGGGGCTTAACACTGAAGCTTTCTTT
>TRBV7-3|TRBJ1-2|TRBD1|many
CASSRTGGGGYTF
TGTGCCAGCAGCAGGACAGGGGGCGGTGGCTACACCTTC
>TRBV27|TRBJ1-3|TRBD1|NA
CASSWTGENTIYF
TGTGCCAGCAGTTGGACAGGGGAAAACACCATATATTTT
>TRBV14|TRBJ2-4|NA|many
CASSQGGLGLAKNIQYF
TGTGCCAGCAGCCAAGGAGGACTGGGATTAGCCAAAAACATTCAGTACTTC
>TRBV7-7|TRBJ2-5|TRBD2|NA
CASSPGLAVQETQYF
TGTGCTAGCAGCCCGGGACTAGCGGTACAAGAGACCCAGTACTTC
>TRBV20-1|TRBJ2-3|NA|many
CSARDSSTDTQYF
TGCAGTGCTAGGGACAGCAGCACAGATACGCAGTATTTT
>TRBV18|TRBJ1-1|NA|many
CASSPLDGRGLQAFF
TGTGCCAGCTCACCTCTGGACGGTAGGGGATTGCAAGCTTTCTTT
>TRBV6-7|TRBJ1-2|TRBD1|many
CASSYSPGGYGYTF
TGTGCCAGCAGTTACTCCCCAGGGGGCTATGGCTACACCTTC
>TRBV4-1|TRBJ2-2|TRBD1|many
CASSQEDRAGELFF
TGCGCCAGCAGCCAGGAAGACAGGGCCGGGGAGCTGTTTTTT
>TRBV11-1|TRBJ2-2|TRBD2|many
CASSRPSGGPINTGELFF
TGTGCCAGCAGCCGTCCTAGCGGGGGACCGATTAACACCGGGGAGCTGTTTTTT
>TRBV20-1|TRBJ2-7|NA|few
CSQRGRVAYEQYF
TGCAGTCAGAGGGGGAGGGTGGCCTACGAGCAGTACTTC
>TRBV28|TRBJ2-3|NA|many
CASRKLGHTDTQYF
TGTGCCAGCAGGAAATTGGGACACACAGATACGCAGTATTTT
>TRBV7-3|TRBJ1-1|TRBD1|many
CASSRTGDGGTEAFF
TGTGCCAGCAGCAGAACAGGGGATGGAGGGACTGAAGCTTTCTTT